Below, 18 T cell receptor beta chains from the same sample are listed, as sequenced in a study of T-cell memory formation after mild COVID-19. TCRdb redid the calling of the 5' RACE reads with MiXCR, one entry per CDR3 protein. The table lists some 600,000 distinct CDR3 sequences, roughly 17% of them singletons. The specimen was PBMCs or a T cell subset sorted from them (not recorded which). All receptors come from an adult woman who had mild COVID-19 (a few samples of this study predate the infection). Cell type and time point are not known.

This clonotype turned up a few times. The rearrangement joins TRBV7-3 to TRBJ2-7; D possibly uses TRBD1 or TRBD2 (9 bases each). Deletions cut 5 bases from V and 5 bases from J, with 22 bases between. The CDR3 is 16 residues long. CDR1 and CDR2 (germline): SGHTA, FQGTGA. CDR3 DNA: TGTGCCAGCAGCCCACGCGGGGGGGACAGGGCCCACGAGCAGTACTTC. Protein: CASSPRGGDRAHEQYF.

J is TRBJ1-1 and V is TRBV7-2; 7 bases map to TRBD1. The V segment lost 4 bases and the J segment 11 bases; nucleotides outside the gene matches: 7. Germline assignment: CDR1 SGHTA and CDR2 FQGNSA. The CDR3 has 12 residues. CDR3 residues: CASSSDRVKAFF. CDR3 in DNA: TGTGCCAGCAGCTCCGACAGGGTTAAGGCTTTCTTT.

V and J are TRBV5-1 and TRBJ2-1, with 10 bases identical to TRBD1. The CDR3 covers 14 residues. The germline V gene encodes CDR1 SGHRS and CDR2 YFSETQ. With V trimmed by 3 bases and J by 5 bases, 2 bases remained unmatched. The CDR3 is CASSSGTGDNEQFF. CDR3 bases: TGCGCCAGCAGCTCCGGGACAGGGGACAATGAGCAGTTCTTC.

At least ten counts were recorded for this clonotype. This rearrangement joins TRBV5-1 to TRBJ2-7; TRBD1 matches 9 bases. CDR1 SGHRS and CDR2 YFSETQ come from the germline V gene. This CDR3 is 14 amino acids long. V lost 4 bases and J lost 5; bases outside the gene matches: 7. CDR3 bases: TGCGCCAGCAGCGCGGGACAGGGAGGTAACGAGCAGTACTTC. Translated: CASSAGQGGNEQYF.

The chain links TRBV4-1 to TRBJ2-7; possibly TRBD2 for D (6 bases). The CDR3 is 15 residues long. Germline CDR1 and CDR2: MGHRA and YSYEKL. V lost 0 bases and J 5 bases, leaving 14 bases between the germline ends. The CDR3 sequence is CASSQDFRGNNEQYF. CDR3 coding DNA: TGCGCCAGCAGCCAAGACTTTCGGGGGAACAACGAGCAGTACTTC.

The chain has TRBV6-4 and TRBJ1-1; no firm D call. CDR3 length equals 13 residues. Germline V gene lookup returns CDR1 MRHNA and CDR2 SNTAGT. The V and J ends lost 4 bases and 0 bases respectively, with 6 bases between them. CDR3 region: CASSAMVNTEAFF. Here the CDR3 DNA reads TGTGCCAGCAGTGCCATGGTGAACACTGAAGCTTTCTTT.

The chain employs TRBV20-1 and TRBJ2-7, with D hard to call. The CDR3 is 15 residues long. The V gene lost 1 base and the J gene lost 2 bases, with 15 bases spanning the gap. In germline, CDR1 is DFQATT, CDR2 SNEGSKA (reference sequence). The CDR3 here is CSARVKQSRPYEQYF. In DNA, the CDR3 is TGCAGTGCTAGAGTAAAGCAGTCGAGACCCTACGAGCAGTACTTC.

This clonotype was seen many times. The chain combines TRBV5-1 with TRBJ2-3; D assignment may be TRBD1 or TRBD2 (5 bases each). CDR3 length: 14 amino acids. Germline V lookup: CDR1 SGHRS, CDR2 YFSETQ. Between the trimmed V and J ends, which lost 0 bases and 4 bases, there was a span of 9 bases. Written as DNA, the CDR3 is TGCGCCAGCAGCTTGGATACGGGGCCAGATACGCAGTATTTT. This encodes CASSLDTGPDTQYF.

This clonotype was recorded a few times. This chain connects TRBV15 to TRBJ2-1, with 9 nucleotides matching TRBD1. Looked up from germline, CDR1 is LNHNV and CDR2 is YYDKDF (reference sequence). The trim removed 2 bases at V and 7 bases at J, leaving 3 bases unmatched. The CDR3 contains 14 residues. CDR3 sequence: CATSRSGTGNEQFF. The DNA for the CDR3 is TGTGCCACCAGCAGATCCGGGACAGGGAATGAGCAGTTCTTC.

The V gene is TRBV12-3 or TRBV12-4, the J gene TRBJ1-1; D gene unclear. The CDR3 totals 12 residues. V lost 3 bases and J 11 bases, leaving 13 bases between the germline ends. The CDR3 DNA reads TGTGCCAGCAGTTTGGTGGGAGGCGGGGCTTTCTTT. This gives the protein CASSLVGGGAFF.

Here the CDR3 DNA reads TGCAGTGCCCCCGCGTCGGGGGGCATTGGGGGAGAGACCCAGTACTTC. It codes for CSAPASGGIGGETQYF. The chain couples TRBV20-1 to TRBJ2-5, with D possibly being TRBD2 (7 bases). The CDR3 is 16 amino acids. The germline CDR1 and CDR2 sequences are DFQATT and SNEGSKA (reference sequence). V was trimmed by 6 bases and J by 4 bases, leaving 24 bases between them.

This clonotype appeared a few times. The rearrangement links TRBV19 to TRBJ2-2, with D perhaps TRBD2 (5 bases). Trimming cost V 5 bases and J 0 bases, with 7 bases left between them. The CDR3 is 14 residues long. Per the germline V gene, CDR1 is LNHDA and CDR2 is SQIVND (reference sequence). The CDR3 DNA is TGTGCCAGTAGTTGGGGAGCGAACACCGGGGAGCTGTTTTTT. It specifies CASSWGANTGELFF. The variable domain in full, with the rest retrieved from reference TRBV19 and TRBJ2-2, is DGGITQSPKYLFRKEGQNVTLSCEQNLNHDAMYWYRQDPGQGLRLIYYSQIVNDFQKGDIAEGYSVSREKKESFPLTVTSAQKNPTAFYLCASSWGANTGELFFGEGSRLTVL.

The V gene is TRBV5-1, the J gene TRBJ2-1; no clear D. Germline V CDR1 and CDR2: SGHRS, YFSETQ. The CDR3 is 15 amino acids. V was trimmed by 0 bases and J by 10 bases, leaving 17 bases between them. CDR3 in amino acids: CASSLEGLNQREQFF. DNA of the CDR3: TGCGCCAGCAGCTTGGAGGGCCTCAATCAAAGGGAGCAGTTCTTC.

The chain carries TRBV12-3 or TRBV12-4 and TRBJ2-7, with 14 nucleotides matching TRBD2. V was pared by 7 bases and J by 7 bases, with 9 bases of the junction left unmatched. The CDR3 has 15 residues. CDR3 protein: CASTMGLAGAGEQYF. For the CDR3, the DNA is TGTGCCAGCACTATGGGACTAGCGGGAGCGGGAGAGCAGTACTTC.

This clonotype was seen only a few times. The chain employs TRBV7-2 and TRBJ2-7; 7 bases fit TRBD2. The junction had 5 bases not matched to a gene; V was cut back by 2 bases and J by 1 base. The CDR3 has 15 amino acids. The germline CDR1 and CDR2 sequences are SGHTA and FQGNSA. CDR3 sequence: CASSLIREVSYEQYF. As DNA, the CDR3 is TGTGCCAGCAGCTTAATTCGGGAGGTTTCCTACGAGCAGTACTTC. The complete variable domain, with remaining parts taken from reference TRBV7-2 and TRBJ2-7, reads GAGVSQSPSNKVTEKGKDVELRCDPISGHTALYWYRQSLGQGLEFLIYFQGNSAPDKSGLPSDRFSAERTGGSVSTLTIQRTQQEDSAVYLCASSLIREVSYEQYFGPGTRLTVT.

Here the CDR3 reads CASRDMGYGYTF. In DNA form, the CDR3 reads TGTGCCAGCAGAGATATGGGCTATGGCTACACCTTC. J is TRBJ1-2 and V is TRBV6-6; D gene uncertain. Germline CDR1 reads MNHNY; CDR2 reads SVGAGI (reference sequence). This CDR3 has 12 amino acids. Trimming stripped 6 bases from V and 4 bases from J, with 9 bases between.

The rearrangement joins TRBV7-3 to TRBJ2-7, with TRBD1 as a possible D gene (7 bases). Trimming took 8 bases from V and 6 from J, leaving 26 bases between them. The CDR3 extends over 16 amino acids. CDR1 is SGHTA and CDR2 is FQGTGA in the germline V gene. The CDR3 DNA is TGTGCCAGCCGCCGCCGGGGAGGACAGGAGGAGTCCGAGCAGTACTTC. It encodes CASRRRGGQEESEQYF.

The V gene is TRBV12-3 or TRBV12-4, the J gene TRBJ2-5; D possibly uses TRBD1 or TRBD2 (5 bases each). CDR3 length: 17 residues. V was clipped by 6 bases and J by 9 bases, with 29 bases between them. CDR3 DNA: TGTGCCAGCAGAGACGCCTTGGCAGCGGCTATAGTGGGGCCCCAGTACTTC. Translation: CASRDALAAAIVGPQYF.